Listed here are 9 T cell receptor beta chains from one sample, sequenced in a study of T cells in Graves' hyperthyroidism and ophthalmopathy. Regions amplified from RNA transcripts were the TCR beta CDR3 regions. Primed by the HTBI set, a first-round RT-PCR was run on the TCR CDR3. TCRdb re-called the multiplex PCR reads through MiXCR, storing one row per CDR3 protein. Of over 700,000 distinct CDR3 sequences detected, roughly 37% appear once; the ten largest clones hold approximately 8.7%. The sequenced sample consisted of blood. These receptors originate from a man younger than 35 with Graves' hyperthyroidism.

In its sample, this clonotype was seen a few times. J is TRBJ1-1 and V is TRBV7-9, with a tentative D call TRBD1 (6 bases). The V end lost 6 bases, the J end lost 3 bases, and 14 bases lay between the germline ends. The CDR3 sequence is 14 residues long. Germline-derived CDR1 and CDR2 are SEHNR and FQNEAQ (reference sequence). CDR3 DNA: TGTGCCAGCAGTTCTCAGGACAGTGACACTGAAGCTTTCTTT. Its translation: CASSSQDSDTEAFF.

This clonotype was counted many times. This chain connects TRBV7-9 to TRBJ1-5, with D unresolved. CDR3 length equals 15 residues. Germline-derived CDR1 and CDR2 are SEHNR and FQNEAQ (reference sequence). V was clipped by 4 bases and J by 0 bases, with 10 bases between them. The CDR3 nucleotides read TGTGCCAGCAGCTGGACGGTTGATAGCAATCAGCCCCAGCATTTT. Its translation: CASSWTVDSNQPQHF.

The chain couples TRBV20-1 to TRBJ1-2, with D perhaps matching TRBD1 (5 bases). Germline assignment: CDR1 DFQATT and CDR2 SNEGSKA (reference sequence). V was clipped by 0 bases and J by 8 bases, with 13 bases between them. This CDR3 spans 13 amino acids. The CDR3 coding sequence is TGCAGTGCTAGAGATGGCAGGGTGGAGGGCTACACCTTC. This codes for CSARDGRVEGYTF.

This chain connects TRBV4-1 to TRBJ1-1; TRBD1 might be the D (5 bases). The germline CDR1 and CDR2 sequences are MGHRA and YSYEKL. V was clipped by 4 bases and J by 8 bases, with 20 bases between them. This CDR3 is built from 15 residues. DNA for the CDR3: TGCGCCAGCAGCCCTCAACCCCGGGACCCTGGAGAAGCTTTCTTT. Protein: CASSPQPRDPGEAFF.

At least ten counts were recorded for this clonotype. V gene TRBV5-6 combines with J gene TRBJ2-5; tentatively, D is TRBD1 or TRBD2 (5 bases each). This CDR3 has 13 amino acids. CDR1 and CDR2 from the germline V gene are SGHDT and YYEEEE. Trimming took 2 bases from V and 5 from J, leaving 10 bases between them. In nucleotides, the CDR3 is TGTGCCAGCAGCTTTGGGACGGTTGAGACCCAGTACTTC. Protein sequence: CASSFGTVETQYF.

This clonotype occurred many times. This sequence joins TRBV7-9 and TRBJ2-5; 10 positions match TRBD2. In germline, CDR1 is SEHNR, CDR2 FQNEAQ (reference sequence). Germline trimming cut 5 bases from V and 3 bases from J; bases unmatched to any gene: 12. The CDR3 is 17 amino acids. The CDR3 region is CASSKPLAGALEETQYF. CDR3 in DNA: TGTGCCAGCAGCAAACCTCTAGCGGGGGCATTAGAAGAGACCCAGTACTTC.

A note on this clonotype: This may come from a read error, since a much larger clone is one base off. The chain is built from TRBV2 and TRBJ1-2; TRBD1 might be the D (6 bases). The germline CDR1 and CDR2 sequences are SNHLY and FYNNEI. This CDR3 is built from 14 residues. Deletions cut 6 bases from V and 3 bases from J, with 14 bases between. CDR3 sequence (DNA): TGTGCCAGCAGCTTAGCGGGGGGCTACTATGGCTACACCTTC. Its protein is CASSLAGGYYGYTF.

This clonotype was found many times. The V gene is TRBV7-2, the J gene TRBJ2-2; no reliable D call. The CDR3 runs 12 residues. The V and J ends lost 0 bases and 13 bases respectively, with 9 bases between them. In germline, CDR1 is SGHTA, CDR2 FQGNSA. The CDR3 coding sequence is TGTGCCAGCAGCTTAGCGCGGAGTGTGCTGTTTTTT. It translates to CASSLARSVLFF.

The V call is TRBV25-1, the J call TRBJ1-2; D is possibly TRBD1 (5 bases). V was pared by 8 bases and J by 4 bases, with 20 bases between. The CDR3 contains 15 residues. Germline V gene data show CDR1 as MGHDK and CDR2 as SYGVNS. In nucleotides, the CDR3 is TGTGCCAGCGGCGTAGGAACAGGAGGGATCTATGGCTACACCTTC. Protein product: CASGVGTGGIYGYTF.